The 29 T cell receptor beta chains listed next were all sequenced from one sample in a study of shared clonotypes between healthy human individuals. Profiling relied on immunoSEQ multiplex PCR, and the TCRdb table lists in-frame clones only, not all of them. The table shows 2.3 million or so clones, with more than 85% occurring only once. The sequenced material came from naive CD4+ T cells from PBMCs. The sample's subset: CD45RA+ positively selected. Receptors originate from a man aged 18-30 years in good health. Some clones in this sample may be carry-over from other donors' samples.

The gene calls are TRBV5-1 and TRBJ2-1; 13 bases are a match to TRBD2. The trim removed 0 bases at V and 13 bases at J, leaving 7 bases unmatched. This CDR3 comprises 15 residues. Germline V gene sequence: CDR1 SGHRS, CDR2 YFSETQ. The CDR3 DNA is TGCGCCAGCAGCTTGGCCTCGGGACTAGCGGGATCACAGTTCTTC. It translates to CASSLASGLAGSQFF.

The chain has TRBV5-1 and TRBJ2-3, with 9 bases identical to TRBD2. CDR3 size: 16 residues. V lost 1 base and J lost 2; bases outside the gene matches: 5. CDR1 is SGHRS, CDR2 YFSETQ, per germline. CDR3 nucleotide sequence: TGCGCCAGCAGCTTGCTAGCGGGGCACTACACAGATACGCAGTATTTT. It is translated as CASSLLAGHYTDTQYF.

The V call is TRBV29-1, the J call TRBJ2-5; D uncertain. The CDR3 has 11 residues. Between the trimmed V and J ends, which lost 6 bases and 3 bases, there was a span of 8 bases. Germline CDR1 SQVTM, CDR2 ANQGSEA. DNA for the CDR3: TGCAGCGTCGAGATCAAAGAGACCCAGTACTTC. Encoded protein: CSVEIKETQYF.

This clone has a handful of counts. The chain recombines TRBV10-2 with TRBJ1-1; no reliable D call. This CDR3 spans 12 amino acids. Germline V lookup: CDR1 WSHSY, CDR2 SAAADI. With 6 bases removed from V and 1 base from J, the gap between germline ends came to 6 bases. The DNA for the CDR3 is TGCGCCAGCAGATCTACGAACACTGAAGCTTTCTTT. Translated, it gives CASRSTNTEAFF.

CDR3 nucleotides: TGCGCCAGCAGTCACCCCCGGGGGCGGGAGCCCTCCTACAATGAGCAGTTCTTC. Protein product: CASSHPRGREPSYNEQFF. This chain connects TRBV23-1 to TRBJ2-1; TRBD2 is a possible D gene (7 bases). TRBV23-1 is sorted into the ORF group, with uncertain function. The CDR3 length is 18 residues. Trimming removed 3 bases at V and 0 bases at J, with 18 bases between.

The V gene is TRBV9, the J gene TRBJ2-7; a weak D match, TRBD1 (8 bases). The CDR3 is 16 residues long. Germline-derived CDR1 and CDR2 are SGDLS and YYNGEE. V was cut by 4 bases and J by 2 bases, with 19 bases left in between. CDR3 protein: CASSTSDRDYTYEQYF. DNA of the CDR3: TGTGCCAGCAGCACATCGGACAGGGACTATACCTACGAGCAGTACTTC.

A single count supports this clone. This same CDR3 is encoded by further DNA sequences in the sample. The chain combines TRBV7-3 with TRBJ1-2; a possible D gene is TRBD1 (5 bases). V lost 3 bases and J 4 bases, leaving 9 bases between the germline ends. The CDR3 is 13 residues long. Germline V gives CDR1 SGHTA, CDR2 FQGTGA. The CDR3, as DNA: TGTGCCAGCAGCTTGCGGGGCGGCTATGGCTACACCTTC. This codes for CASSLRGGYGYTF.

The gene calls are TRBV2 and TRBJ1-1; no clear D. The CDR3 spans 11 residues. The germline CDR1 and CDR2 sequences are SNHLY and FYNNEI. The V and J ends lost 4 bases and 6 bases respectively, with 6 bases between them. The CDR3 nucleotides read TGTGCCAGCAGTGTCTTCTCTGAAGCTTTCTTT. This translates into CASSVFSEAFF.

This rearrangement joins TRBV7-2 to TRBJ2-2; TRBD2 matches at 8 bases. V lost 1 base to trimming and J lost 4 bases; unmatched junction nucleotides: 8. The CDR3 consists of 17 residues. Germline-derived CDR1 and CDR2 are SGHTA and FQGNSA. The CDR3 loop is CASSLDVTGGLTGELFF. For the CDR3, the DNA is TGTGCCAGCAGCTTAGATGTGACGGGAGGGCTCACCGGGGAGCTGTTTTTT.

The chain combines TRBV5-6 with TRBJ2-6; 7 bases agree with TRBD2. The CDR3 is 17 residues long. V lost 4 bases and J lost 0; bases outside the gene matches: 7. The V gene's germline CDR1 is SGHDT and CDR2 YYEEEE. CDR3 nucleotides: TGTGCCAGCAGCCGGGGAGGGGCACCCTCTGGGGCCAACGTCCTGACTTTC. It yields the protein CASSRGGAPSGANVLTF.

This chain connects TRBV6-1 to TRBJ1-2, with 7 bases identical to TRBD1. The J segment lost 3 bases and the V segment lost 11 bases, leaving 6 bases of the junction unmatched. Germline assignment: CDR1 MNHNS and CDR2 SASEGT. The CDR3 spans 12 residues. The CDR3: CASRQGDYGYTF. The CDR3, as DNA: TGTGCCTCAAGACAGGGAGACTATGGCTACACCTTC.

The V and J genes are TRBV7-3 and TRBJ2-7, with unresolved D. From germline, CDR1 is SGHTA and CDR2 FQGTGA. This CDR3 spans 13 amino acids. Trimming took off 0 bases at V and 4 bases at J, with 7 bases between the two ends. CDR3 sequence: CASSLTARYEQYF. The CDR3 nucleotides are TGTGCCAGCAGCTTAACGGCACGGTACGAGCAGTACTTC. The whole variable domain, remainder taken from reference TRBV7-3 and TRBJ2-7, is GAGVSQTPSNKVTEKGKYVELRCDPISGHTALYWYRQSLGQGPEFLIYFQGTGAADDSGLPNDRFFAVRPEGSVSTLKIQRTERGDSAVYLCASSLTARYEQYFGPGTRLTVT.

This chain uses TRBV11-2 with TRBJ1-2; tentative D call: TRBD1 (6 bases). V was cut by 4 bases and J by 0 bases, with 15 bases left in between. The CDR3 is made up of 16 amino acids. The germline V gene has CDR1 SGHAT and CDR2 FQNNGV. This chain's CDR3 is CASSSLRRQANYGYTF. As DNA, the CDR3 is TGTGCCAGCAGCTCACTCCGGCGACAGGCTAACTATGGCTACACCTTC.

CDR3 nucleotide sequence: TGTGCCAGCTCACCTGCTCTTGCGGGGAACCGGGAAAAACTGTTTTTT. Translation gives CASSPALAGNREKLFF. The chain recombines TRBV18 with TRBJ1-4; D unresolved. The CDR3 is made up of 16 amino acids. Germline V CDR1 and CDR2: KGHSH, LQKENI. Between the trimmed V and J ends, which lost 3 bases and 8 bases, there was a span of 19 bases.

Remarks on this clone: Its ends do not fully match the called genes, so a read error is possible. The V gene is TRBV11-3, the J gene TRBJ1-1; no clear D. In germline, CDR1 is SGHNT, CDR2 YENEEA. This CDR3 is 13 amino acids long. The CDR3 region has the DNA TGTGCCAGCAGCTTTTCCCCGAACTCTGAAGCTTTCTTT. Protein sequence: CASSFSPNSEAFF.

This sequence joins TRBV28 and TRBJ1-1; the match to TRBD1 covers 9 bases. Germline CDR1 reads MDHEN; CDR2 reads SYDVKM. With 7 bases clipped from V and 5 bases from J, the junction kept 11 bases outside the gene matches. This CDR3 spans 15 amino acids. CDR3 protein: CASTLPGTGRTEAFF. The CDR3 coding sequence is TGTGCCAGCACCCTGCCCGGGACAGGGAGGACTGAAGCTTTCTTT.

The chain has TRBV7-9 and TRBJ2-3; 10 nucleotides agree with TRBD1. Germline CDR1 and CDR2: SEHNR and FQNEAQ (reference sequence). The CDR3 spans 15 residues. Germline trimming cut 4 bases from V and 5 bases from J; bases unmatched to any gene: 6. This CDR3 reads CASSSDRGLQDTQYF. DNA of the CDR3: TGTGCCAGCAGCTCAGACAGGGGGCTTCAAGATACGCAGTATTTT.

This clone occurred once. J is TRBJ1-5 and V is TRBV19; no clear D. CDR1 and CDR2 (germline): LNHDA, SQIVND (reference sequence). CDR3 length equals 15 residues. V was clipped by 5 bases and J by 4 bases, with 15 bases between them. CDR3 region: CASSSRALGNQPQHF. The DNA for the CDR3 is TGTGCCAGTAGTTCCCGGGCCCTCGGAAATCAGCCCCAGCATTTT.

V and J are TRBV18 and TRBJ1-5; D not resolved. This CDR3 has 16 residues. Looked up from germline, CDR1 is KGHSH and CDR2 is LQKENI. Trimming took off 3 bases at V and 2 bases at J, with 14 bases between the two ends. In nucleotides, the CDR3 is TGTGCCAGCTCACCCCGGGGTAGGGAGGGCAATCAGCCCCAGCATTTT. This translates into CASSPRGREGNQPQHF.

The rearrangement links TRBV7-6 to TRBJ1-2; TRBD1 agrees at 9 bases. Germline trimming cut 5 bases from V and 5 bases from J; bases unmatched to any gene: 15. The CDR3 length is 17 residues. In germline, CDR1 is SGHVS, CDR2 FNYEAQ. The CDR3 bases are TGTGCCAGCAGCCCTTCCCAGGGACAGGGAACAACTTATGGCTACACCTTC. This translates into CASSPSQGQGTTYGYTF.

The chain employs TRBV19 and TRBJ2-2; no definite D call. Germline V gene sequence: CDR1 LNHDA, CDR2 SQIVND (reference sequence). This CDR3 contains 18 residues. Trimming cost V 3 bases and J 6 bases, with 23 bases left between them. CDR3 in amino acids: CASSMSTWASELAGELFF. In DNA form, the CDR3 reads TGTGCCAGTAGTATGAGTACTTGGGCTAGTGAGTTAGCCGGGGAGCTGTTTTTT.

About this clone itself: Within the sample, other DNA sequences also encode this same CDR3. The rearrangement joins TRBV9 to TRBJ1-2; D is uncertain. The CDR3 length is 13 residues. V was pared by 4 bases and J by 2 bases, with 9 bases between. Germline CDR1 is SGDLS and CDR2 is YYNGEE. The CDR3 region has the DNA TGTGCCAGCAGCCCAGGACGGAACTATGGCTACACCTTC. Encoded protein: CASSPGRNYGYTF.

The chain carries TRBV4-1 and TRBJ2-1, with D possibly being TRBD2 (5 bases). V was shortened by 5 bases and J by 0 bases, with 14 bases between the two germline ends. Looked up from germline, CDR1 is MGHRA and CDR2 is YSYEKL. The CDR3 runs to 16 residues. This CDR3 reads CASSNRDYNSYNEQFF. CDR3 bases: TGCGCCAGCAGCAACCGAGACTATAACTCCTACAATGAGCAGTTCTTC.

The chain joins TRBV7-9 to TRBJ1-3, with a tentative D call TRBD1 (5 bases). CDR3 size: 13 residues. Germline lookup yields CDR1 SEHNR and CDR2 FQNEAQ (reference sequence). V gave up 6 bases and J gave up 3 bases, with 9 bases separating them. The CDR3 reads CASSQTDGNTIYF. DNA for the CDR3: TGTGCCAGCAGTCAGACAGATGGAAACACCATATATTTT. The full variable domain, with the rest looked up from reference TRBV7-9 and TRBJ1-3, is DTGVSQNPRHKITKRGQNVTFRCDPISEHNRLYWYRQTLGQGPEFLTYFQNEAQLEKSRLLSDRFSAERPKGSFSTLEIQRTEQGDSAMYLCASSQTDGNTIYFGEGSWLTVV.

The V and J genes are TRBV7-2 and TRBJ2-7; D is tentatively TRBD1 or TRBD2 (5 bases each). The CDR3 loop spans 16 amino acids. Trimming pared 5 bases from V and 6 bases from J, leaving 23 bases between. Germline loops: CDR1 SGHTA, CDR2 FQGNSA. CDR3 nucleotide sequence: TGTGCCAGCAGCGGCCGTGGGCGCTCTGGGGGACCCGAGCAGTACTTC. This codes for CASSGRGRSGGPEQYF. Looking up the rest from reference TRBV7-2 and TRBJ2-7 gives the full variable domain: GAGVSQSPSNKVTEKGKDVELRCDPISGHTALYWYRQSLGQGLEFLIYFQGNSAPDKSGLPSDRFSAERTGGSVSTLTIQRTQQEDSAVYLCASSGRGRSGGPEQYFGPGTRLTVT.

The chain carries TRBV4-1 and TRBJ1-4, with D possibly matching TRBD1 (5 bases). Trimming pared 1 base from V and 4 bases from J, leaving 22 bases between. CDR3 length equals 19 residues. CDR1 and CDR2 from the germline V gene are MGHRA and YSYEKL. CDR3 protein: CASSQVRSGWGRRNEKLFF. Written as DNA, the CDR3 is TGCGCCAGCAGCCAAGTTCGATCGGGTTGGGGACGGCGTAATGAAAAACTGTTTTTT.

The chain has TRBV10-3 and TRBJ2-5; 8 nucleotides line up with TRBD2. V was clipped by 7 bases and J by 4 bases; unmatched bases: 17. CDR1 is ENHRY and CDR2 is SYGVKD in the germline V gene. This CDR3 region has 17 residues. The CDR3 here is CAITRKKGLDPSETQYF. In DNA form, the CDR3 reads TGTGCCATCACCAGAAAAAAGGGACTAGATCCGTCAGAGACCCAGTACTTC.

The chain carries TRBV7-3 and TRBJ2-1, with 8 bases matching TRBD2. With V trimmed by 5 bases and J by 1 base, 7 bases remained unmatched. Germline loops: CDR1 SGHTA, CDR2 FQGTGA. CDR3 length: 16 residues. The CDR3 DNA reads as TGTGCCAGCAGCCATTTAGCGGGGCATTCCTACAATGAGCAGTTCTTC. It codes for CASSHLAGHSYNEQFF.

For this clone: The same CDR3 arises from other DNA sequences in this sample as well. The chain has TRBV7-8 and TRBJ1-5; weak D call: TRBD1 (6 bases). This CDR3 is 15 amino acids long. V lost 2 bases and J lost 0, with 8 bases in between. CDR1 and CDR2 (germline): SGHVS, FQNEAQ. As DNA, the CDR3 is TGTGCCAGCAGCTTATTAGGGGGTAGCAATCAGCCCCAGCATTTT. This sequence encodes CASSLLGGSNQPQHF.